These 29 T cell receptor beta chains share one sample of origin, sequenced in a study of regulatory T cells in long-lasting Graves disease. iRepertoire HTBI primers and Arm-PCR of CDR3 regions built TCR beta libraries. TCRdb re-derived calls from the multiplex PCR reads in MiXCR, one entry per CDR3 protein. Of 240,000 or so distinct CDR3 sequences detected, around 20% appear once; the ten largest clones hold around 13%. Time point here: newly diagnosed GD, antithyroid drugs for less than 3 months. PBMC-extracted RNA yielded the TCR library. This specimen was peripheral blood mononuclear cells (PBMCs), taken at new diagnosis, from a patient treated with antithyroid drugs. Every receptor here comes from a female donor with Graves disease.

In the case of this clonotype: Possible read error: a much larger clone is one base away. V is TRBV5-1 and J is TRBJ2-4; D possibly uses TRBD1 or TRBD2 (6 bases each). This CDR3 has 15 amino acids. Germline CDR1 and CDR2: SGHRS and YFSETQ. The CDR3 DNA is TGCGCCAGCAACTTGGGTCTGGGGGGCCAAAACATTCAGTACTTC. Amino acid sequence: CASNLGLGGQNIQYF.

This clonotype occurred many times. This chain links TRBV24-1 with TRBJ2-2, with 14 bases that match TRBD2. Trimming took 4 bases from V and 5 from J; bases not matched to a gene: 5. From germline, CDR1 is KGHDR and CDR2 SFDVKD. CDR3 length equals 17 residues. CDR3 nucleotides: TGTGCCACCAGTGACTGGGGACTAGCGGGAGCAACCGGGGAGCTGTTTTTT. It specifies CATSDWGLAGATGELFF.

This clonotype was seen ten or more times. One end of the junction does not line up with germline, which may come from a read error. V and J are TRBV18 and TRBJ2-7; D gene uncertain. The V gene's germline CDR1 is KGHSH and CDR2 LQKENI. The CDR3 loop spans 16 amino acids. CDR3 loop: CANSPGQPSAPYEQYF. The CDR3 DNA is TGTGCCAACTCACCGGGTCAGCCCTCAGCGCCTTACGAGCAGTACTTC.

This clonotype was recorded at least ten times. This chain joins TRBV12-3 or TRBV12-4 and TRBJ1-5; D is ambiguous. The CDR3 sequence is 12 residues long. V dropped 6 bases and J dropped 8 bases, with 11 bases sitting between them. This CDR3 is CASRTMGEPQHF. The CDR3, as DNA: TGTGCCAGCAGGACGATGGGAGAGCCCCAGCATTTT.

This clonotype was picked up many times. The chain couples TRBV7-9 to TRBJ1-2, with 8 nucleotides matching TRBD1. Per the germline V gene, CDR1 is SEHNR and CDR2 is FQNEAQ (reference sequence). V dropped 5 bases and J dropped 4; count of bases not matched to a gene: 15. The CDR3 sequence is 17 residues long. The CDR3 DNA follows: TGTGCCAGCAGCCCAAGGGGGGGTCAGACAGGGGCCTATGGCTACACCTTC. Translation gives CASSPRGGQTGAYGYTF.

This clonotype was counted at least ten times. The V and J genes are TRBV7-6 and TRBJ2-7; no reliable D call. Trimming left V 5 bases short and J 7 bases short, with 9 bases between. The CDR3 runs 11 residues. CDR1 and CDR2 (germline): SGHVS, FNYEAQ. The CDR3 DNA is TGTGCCAGCAGCGCAGGTACGGAGCAGTACTTC. The encoded protein is CASSAGTEQYF.

Many counts were recorded for this clonotype. J is TRBJ1-5 and V is TRBV2; unclear D gene. Per the germline V gene, CDR1 is SNHLY and CDR2 is FYNNEI. V lost 5 bases and J 3 bases, leaving 8 bases between the germline ends. The CDR3 contains 13 residues. This chain's CDR3 is CASSPQYNQPQHF. The CDR3 DNA follows: TGTGCCAGCAGTCCCCAGTACAATCAGCCCCAGCATTTT.

A note on this clonotype: A clone one base away is much larger, so this may be a read error. The chain combines TRBV6-1 with TRBJ1-4; 11 bases are a match to TRBD1. V lost 5 bases to trimming and J lost 6 bases; unmatched junction nucleotides: 2. The CDR3 contains 14 residues. Per the germline V gene, CDR1 is MNHNS and CDR2 is SASEGT. In DNA, the CDR3 is TGTGCCAGCAGTATGGGACAGGGGGATGAAAAACTGTTTTTT. Translated: CASSMGQGDEKLFF.

Many counts were recorded for this clonotype. This chain links TRBV5-8 with TRBJ1-5; perhaps TRBD1 as D (5 bases). Germline CDR1 is SGHTS and CDR2 is YDEGEE. V was trimmed by 3 bases and J by 2 bases, leaving 15 bases between them. This CDR3 has 16 amino acids. The CDR3 bases are TGTGCCAGCAGCTCCCTAGGGGTAACCGGCAATCAGCCCCAGCATTTT. Translation gives CASSSLGVTGNQPQHF.

The sample holds many counts of this clonotype. J is TRBJ2-3 and V is TRBV20-1; D perhaps matches TRBD2 (5 bases). The CDR3 length is 13 residues. Trimming pared 4 bases from V and 4 bases from J, leaving 12 bases between. From germline, CDR1 is DFQATT and CDR2 SNEGSKA (reference sequence). Here the CDR3 reads CSAIPEVPDTQYF. The CDR3 DNA sequence: TGCAGTGCTATTCCGGAGGTCCCAGATACGCAGTATTTT.

The V and J genes are TRBV2 and TRBJ2-5; the match to TRBD1 covers 10 bases. The CDR3 sequence is 14 residues long. CDR1 is SNHLY and CDR2 is FYNNEI in the germline V gene. V gave up 4 bases and J gave up 6 bases; unmatched junction bases: 5. The CDR3: CASSGTGGSKTQYF. CDR3 DNA: TGTGCCAGCAGTGGGACAGGGGGTTCGAAGACCCAGTACTTC.

This clonotype was observed at least ten times. This chain links TRBV4-3 with TRBJ2-1; TRBD1 matches at 10 bases. The CDR3 consists of 16 residues. CDR1 is LGHNA, CDR2 YSLEER, per germline. Trimming took 3 bases from V and 6 from J; bases not matched to a gene: 8. DNA of the CDR3: TGCGCCAGCAGCCAGCTGACAGGGGGCGCGGGCAATGAGCAGTTCTTC. Its translation is CASSQLTGGAGNEQFF.

Many counts were recorded for this clonotype. This chain links TRBV5-1 with TRBJ1-2, with D tentatively TRBD1 (6 bases). Germline CDR1 SGHRS, CDR2 YFSETQ. V lost 3 bases and J 1 base, leaving 10 bases between the germline ends. The CDR3 length is 14 residues. CDR3: CASSSTGDNYGYTF. The CDR3 bases are TGCGCCAGCAGCTCGACAGGAGATAACTATGGCTACACCTTC.

This clonotype was found many times. The chain employs TRBV15 and TRBJ1-5; perhaps TRBD1 as D (5 bases). CDR1 is LNHNV, CDR2 YYDKDF, per germline (reference sequence). V was clipped by 3 bases and J by 4 bases, with 10 bases between them. The CDR3 has 14 amino acids. CDR3 sequence: CATSSTTVNQPQHF. The CDR3 nucleotides read TGTGCCACCAGCAGCACGACAGTTAATCAGCCCCAGCATTTT.

This clonotype has ten or more counts. The genes are TRBV27 and TRBJ1-5; 7 nucleotides agree with TRBD1. The CDR3 has 12 residues. Germline V gene data show CDR1 as MNHEY and CDR2 as SMNVEV (reference sequence). V was clipped by 3 bases and J by 16 bases; unmatched bases: 9. CDR3 DNA: TGTGCCAGCAGTTTTCACGGACAGGTTCCACATTTT. Translated, it gives CASSFHGQVPHF.

This clonotype was recorded many times. The CDR3 loop is CASSPGTEAFF. The CDR3 nucleotides read TGTGCCAGCAGCCCCGGGACAGAAGCTTTCTTT. V and J are TRBV7-9 and TRBJ1-1, with D perhaps TRBD1 (6 bases). The CDR3 consists of 11 residues. The ends were cut back, 5 bases at V and 8 bases at J, with 9 bases in the middle. Germline values: CDR1 SEHNR, CDR2 FQNEAQ (reference sequence).

This clonotype was seen a handful of times. This clone may be a read error of a much larger clone one base away. The CDR3 does not end in the conserved phenylalanine or tryptophan, so this is likely a read error. The V call is TRBV6-2 or TRBV6-3, the J call TRBJ1-5, with D unclear. CDR1 is MNHEY and CDR2 is SVGEGT in the germline V gene. This CDR3 has 12 residues. Trimming shortened V by 6 bases and J by 5 bases, and 8 bases separated the two germline ends. The CDR3 sequence is CASRETDQPQHL. The CDR3 DNA reads TGTGCCAGCAGGGAGACGGATCAGCCCCAGCATCTT.

About this clonotype itself: A single base separates this from a much larger clone, so it may be a read error. The chain combines TRBV10-3 with TRBJ1-1, with a tentative D call TRBD1 (5 bases). V lost 6 bases to trimming and J lost 3 bases, with 14 bases between them. CDR1 and CDR2 from the germline V gene are ENHRY and SYGVKD. The CDR3 is made up of 14 amino acids. DNA of the CDR3: TGTGCCATCAGCCCGAGGGGAGGATACACTGAAGCTTTCTTT. This encodes CAISPRGGYTEAFF.

The J gene is TRBJ2-5, the V gene TRBV3-1; D may be TRBD1 or TRBD2 (6 bases each). Germline lookup yields CDR1 LGHDT and CDR2 YNNKEL (reference sequence). The V gene lost 0 bases and the J gene lost 5 bases, with 19 bases spanning the gap. The CDR3 has 17 amino acids. CDR3: CASSQDRRGGPRETQYF. The CDR3 DNA reads as TGTGCCAGCAGCCAAGATAGGAGAGGGGGGCCGCGGGAGACCCAGTACTTC.

This clonotype appeared many times. The V and J genes are TRBV20-1 and TRBJ2-4; D is ambiguous. Between the trimmed V and J ends, which lost 3 bases and 0 bases, there was a span of 12 bases. This CDR3 comprises 15 residues. Germline loops: CDR1 DFQATT, CDR2 SNEGSKA (reference sequence). The chain's CDR3 is CSASHDAGAKNIQYF. The DNA for the CDR3 is TGCAGTGCTAGTCACGATGCCGGAGCCAAAAACATTCAGTACTTC.

This clonotype was seen only a few times. This clone may be a read error of a much larger clone one base away. The gene calls are TRBV27 and TRBJ2-7; D is unresolved. From germline, CDR1 is MNHEY and CDR2 SMNVEV (reference sequence). Between the trimmed V and J ends, which lost 10 bases and 1 base, there was a span of 14 bases. The CDR3 loop spans 13 amino acids. The CDR3 sequence: CATTVWFSYEQYF. DNA for the CDR3: TGTGCCACCACGGTCTGGTTTTCCTACGAGCAGTACTTC.

This clonotype was counted a few times. A much larger clonotype is one base distant, so this may be a read error. The V and J genes are TRBV5-1 and TRBJ2-3; the D gene could be TRBD1 or TRBD2 (6 bases each). V gave up 3 bases and J gave up 9 bases, with 14 bases separating them. The CDR3 runs 13 residues. Per germline, CDR1 SGHRS and CDR2 YFSETQ. CDR3 residues: CASSYNREETQYF. DNA for the CDR3: TGCGCCAGCAGCTACAACAGGGAGGAGACGCAGTATTTT. Full variable domain (missing parts from reference TRBV5-1 and TRBJ2-3): KAGVTQTPRYLIKTRGQQVTLSCSPISGHRSVSWYQQTPGQGLQFLFEYFSETQRNKGNFPGRFSGRQFSNSRSEMNVSTLELGDSALYLCASSYNREETQYFGPGTRLTVL.

The chain links TRBV7-9 to TRBJ2-7; 16 bases fit TRBD2. The germline gives CDR1 SEHNR, CDR2 FQNEAQ (reference sequence). The ends lost 2 bases at V and 1 base at J; junction bases unmatched: 11. The CDR3 contains 20 residues. The CDR3 protein is CASSLRGPGLAGGQSYEQYF. For the CDR3, the DNA is TGTGCCAGCAGCTTAAGGGGACCGGGACTAGCGGGGGGGCAGTCCTACGAGCAGTACTTC.

This clonotype showed up many times. The genes are TRBV20-1 and TRBJ2-5, with D possibly TRBD1 on 6 matching bases. This CDR3 has 14 residues. V was pared by 2 bases and J by 2 bases, with 12 bases between. Germline V lookup: CDR1 DFQATT, CDR2 SNEGSKA (reference sequence). CDR3 coding DNA: TGCAGTGCTAGAACCATGGACAGACAAGAGACCCAGTACTTC. Translation: CSARTMDRQETQYF.

This clonotype was counted ten times or more. The rearrangement links TRBV6-4 to TRBJ2-2; 9 nucleotides line up with TRBD1. Germline CDR1 is MRHNA and CDR2 is SNTAGT. There are 14 residues in the CDR3. The trim removed 7 bases at V and 3 bases at J, leaving 3 bases unmatched. For the CDR3, the DNA is TGTGCCAGCAACAGGGGGCCCGACACCGGGGAGCTGTTTTTT. This codes for CASNRGPDTGELFF.

In the case of this clonotype: It may be a read error: a sequence one base away is much more abundant. This chain connects TRBV6-2 or TRBV6-3 to TRBJ2-5; 7 bases agree with TRBD2. The germline V gene encodes CDR1 MNHEY and CDR2 SVGEGT. J was trimmed by 2 bases and V by 4 bases; bases with no gene match: 7. CDR3 length: 15 amino acids. CDR3 loop: CASSSVWREQETQYF. Written as DNA, the CDR3 is TGTGCCAGCAGTTCCGTATGGCGGGAGCAAGAGACCCAGTACTTC.

The rearrangement links TRBV30 to TRBJ1-2; TRBD1 matches 7 bases. Trimming cost V 6 bases and J 4 bases; bases outside gene matches: 8. The CDR3 runs to 13 residues. Germline CDR1 and CDR2: GTSNPN and SVGIG (reference sequence). Here the CDR3 reads CACGYGTAYGYTF. The CDR3, as DNA: TGTGCCTGCGGTTACGGGACAGCCTATGGCTACACCTTC.

The chain carries TRBV19 and TRBJ2-1, with D possibly TRBD2 on 6 matching bases. V was pared by 3 bases and J by 6 bases, with 9 bases between. Germline values: CDR1 LNHDA, CDR2 SQIVND (reference sequence). The CDR3 covers 13 residues. CDR3 residues: CASSILGGNEQFF. In DNA form, the CDR3 reads TGTGCCAGTAGTATCCTCGGGGGCAATGAGCAGTTCTTC.

As for this clonotype: This may stem from a read error, because a much larger clone lies one nucleotide away. The chain carries TRBV6-1 and TRBJ2-7; D is undetermined. Trimming left V 8 bases short and J 3 bases short, with 17 bases between. Germline-derived CDR1 and CDR2 are MNHNS and SASEGT. The CDR3 is made up of 14 amino acids. CDR3 DNA: TGTGCCAGCGGGAAGGGCCGAGGAGACTACGAGCAGTACTTC. Amino acid sequence: CASGKGRGDYEQYF.